The TCR beta chain described here comes from a study of cytomegalovirus exposure and HLA in healthy donors. The wider study: Unique TCR beta sequences numbering some 120 million came from about 179 million T cells in an earlier analysis.

V was pared by 1 base and J by 4 bases, with 9 bases of the junction left unmatched. Germline CDR1 SGHNT, CDR2 YENEEA. The CDR3 runs to 18 residues. Worth noting for this clone: Its specificity is not known.

The PCR used 60 Vbeta and 13 Jbeta primers. Measured with immunoSEQ multiplex PCR; TCRdb has only the in-frame clones, and not every one. This sample has about 130,000 clones, with more than 75% found just once. Study conclusions and caveats: Further analysis, carried out later, found HLA-associated TCR beta chains more clonally expanded than equally common other chains. Whilst most TCR sequences proved rare, a subset of public TCRs occurred across many donors.

The source is a female donor in good health and CMV-seronegative. Sequencing was done on a sample of PBMCs. The chain is built from TRBV11-3 and TRBJ2-2; TRBD2 agrees at 10 bases. CDR3 bases: TGTGCCAGCAGCTTAGTCCCGGGACTAGCGAGTGCCACCGGGGAGCTGTTTTTT. Protein: CASSLVPGLASATGELFF.